The entry below gives a single TCR beta chain sequence along with its context. Its target is not known. This CDR3 has 17 residues. The V and J ends lost 5 bases and 9 bases, in that order; junction bases with no gene match: 18. Germline lookup yields CDR1 MNHEY and CDR2 SMNVEV (reference sequence). The sample is drawn from a study of PD-1 blockade in classical Hodgkin lymphoma. Study-wide results and caveats: There remain no defined causes for the repertoire differences, which possibly reflect disease activity or prior therapy. Newly diagnosed patients had baseline TCR diversity that was reportedly lower than that of healthy donors.

Some clones are missing from TCRdb's copy, which holds only in-frame ones; the method was immunoSEQ multiplex PCR. The sample contains 20,000 to 25,000 clones, 85% to 95% of which appear only once. Time point given: newly diagnosed, previously untreated cHL patient sample. Thawed PBMCs yielded CD4+ T cells through magnetic negative selection. Serving as comparison were PBMCs from newly diagnosed, untreated classical Hodgkin lymphoma, which were sequenced alongside the relapsed/refractory trial patients. The chain uses TRBV27 and TRBJ2-1, with 8 bases that match TRBD2. This TCR was sampled from a human donor with classical Hodgkin lymphoma. The sequenced material came from CD4+ T cells from blood. CDR3 sequence reads: CASSPKPGLGVVGEQFF. CDR3 nucleotides: TGTGCCAGCAGTCCAAAACCGGGACTAGGCGTGGTCGGTGAGCAGTTCTTC.